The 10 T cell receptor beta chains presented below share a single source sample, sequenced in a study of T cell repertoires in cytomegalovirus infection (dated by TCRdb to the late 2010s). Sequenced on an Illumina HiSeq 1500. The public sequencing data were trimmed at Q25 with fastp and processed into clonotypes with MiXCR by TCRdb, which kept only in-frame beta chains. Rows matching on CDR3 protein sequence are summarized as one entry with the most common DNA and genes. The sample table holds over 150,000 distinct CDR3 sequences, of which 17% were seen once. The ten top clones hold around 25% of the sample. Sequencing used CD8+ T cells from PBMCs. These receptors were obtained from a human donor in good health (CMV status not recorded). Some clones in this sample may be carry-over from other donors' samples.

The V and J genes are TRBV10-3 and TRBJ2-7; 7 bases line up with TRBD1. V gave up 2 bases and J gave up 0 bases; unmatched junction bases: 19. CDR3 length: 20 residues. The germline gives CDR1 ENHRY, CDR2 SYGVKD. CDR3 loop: CAISEPLQSDRGQSSYEQYF. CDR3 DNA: TGTGCCATCAGTGAGCCCCTTCAATCTGATCGGGGACAGAGCTCCTACGAGCAGTACTTC.

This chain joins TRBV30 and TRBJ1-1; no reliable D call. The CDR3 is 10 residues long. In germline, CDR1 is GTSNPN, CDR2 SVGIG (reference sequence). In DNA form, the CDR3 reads TGTGCAATCGGAGATGGGGAAGCTTTCTTT. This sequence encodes CAIGDGEAFF.

CDR3 nucleotides: TGCAGCGTTGAAGTGGGACAGGGGGGGCCTGCCTACGAGCAGTACTTC. This gives the protein CSVEVGQGGPAYEQYF. V gene TRBV29-1 combines with J gene TRBJ2-7, with 11 bases aligning to TRBD1. From germline, CDR1 is SQVTM and CDR2 ANQGSEA. This CDR3 contains 16 residues. Unmatched junction bases numbered 7, after V lost 1 base and J lost 2 bases.

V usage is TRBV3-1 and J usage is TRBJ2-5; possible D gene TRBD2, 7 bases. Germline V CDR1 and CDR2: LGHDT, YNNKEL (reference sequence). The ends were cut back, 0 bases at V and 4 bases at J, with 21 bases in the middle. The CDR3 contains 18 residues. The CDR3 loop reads CASSQDRGRGHSRETQYF. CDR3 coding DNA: TGTGCCAGCAGCCAAGACCGGGGGCGGGGGCACTCCCGAGAGACCCAGTACTTC.

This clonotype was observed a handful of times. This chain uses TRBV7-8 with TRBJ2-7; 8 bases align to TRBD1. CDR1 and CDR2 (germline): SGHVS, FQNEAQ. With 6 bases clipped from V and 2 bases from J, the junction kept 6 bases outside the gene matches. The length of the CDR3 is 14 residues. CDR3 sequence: CASRLTGQAYEQYF. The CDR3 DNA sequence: TGTGCCAGCAGATTAACGGGACAGGCCTACGAGCAGTACTTC.

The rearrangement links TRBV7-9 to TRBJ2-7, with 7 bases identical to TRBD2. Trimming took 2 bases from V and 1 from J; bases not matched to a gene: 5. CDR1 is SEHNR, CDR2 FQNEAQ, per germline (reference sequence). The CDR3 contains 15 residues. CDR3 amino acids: CASSLSLAASYEQYF. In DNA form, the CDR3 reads TGTGCCAGCAGCTTAAGTCTAGCGGCTTCCTACGAGCAGTACTTC.

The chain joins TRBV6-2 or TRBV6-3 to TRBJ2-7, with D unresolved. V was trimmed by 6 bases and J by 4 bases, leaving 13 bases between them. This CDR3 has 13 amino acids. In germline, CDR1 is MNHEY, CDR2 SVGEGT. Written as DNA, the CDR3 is TGTGCCAGCAGCCTACTGACACCTTACGAGCAGTACTTC. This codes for CASSLLTPYEQYF.

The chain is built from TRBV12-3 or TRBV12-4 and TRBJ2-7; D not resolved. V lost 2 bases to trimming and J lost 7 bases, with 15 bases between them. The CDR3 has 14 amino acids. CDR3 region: CASSLLTDVREQYF. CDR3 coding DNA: TGTGCCAGCAGTTTACTTACAGACGTTCGGGAGCAGTACTTC.

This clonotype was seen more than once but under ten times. Here the CDR3 DNA reads TGCAGCGCCGTGGGACAGAGCACTGAAGCTTTCTTT. This codes for CSAVGQSTEAFF. The chain recombines TRBV29-1 with TRBJ1-1, with 7 bases identical to TRBD1. Germline V lookup: CDR1 SQVTM, CDR2 ANQGSEA. CDR3 length: 12 amino acids. V lost 7 bases, J lost 4 bases, and 6 bases stayed unmatched.

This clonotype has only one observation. CDR3 DNA: TGTGCCAGCAGCCAAGGGACAGGGGCCGATACGCAGTATTTT. Protein sequence: CASSQGTGADTQYF. V usage is TRBV5-6 and J usage is TRBJ2-3, with 10 positions matching TRBD1. CDR1 and CDR2 from the germline V gene are SGHDT and YYEEEE. After removal of 4 bases from V and 6 bases from J, the junction contained 5 bases not matched to a gene. The CDR3 spans 14 residues.